The 11 T cell receptor beta chains below were found in one sample sequenced in a study of blood T cell repertoires in COVID-19. Using immunoSEQ multiplex PCR, the repertoire was profiled, and TCRdb retains in-frame clones only, with some absent. Here the sample spans about 130,000 clones, over 70% being singletons. Material for sequencing was peripheral blood. These receptors were collected from a woman aged 50 to 60 with acute or convalescent COVID-19.

This chain connects TRBV9 to TRBJ2-1; no reliable D call. In germline, CDR1 is SGDLS, CDR2 YYNGEE. V was trimmed by 2 bases and J by 9 bases, leaving 12 bases between them. The CDR3 extends over 13 amino acids. The CDR3 DNA sequence: TGTGCCAGCAGCGTGTCGACTTCTGGTGAGCAGTTCTTC. Amino acids: CASSVSTSGEQFF.

The chain joins TRBV28 to TRBJ1-5; 9 positions match TRBD1. The V and J ends lost 0 bases and 4 bases, in that order; junction bases with no gene match: 4. The germline gives CDR1 MDHEN, CDR2 SYDVKM. This CDR3 comprises 16 residues. DNA of the CDR3: TGTGCCAGCAGTTTATGGGGGACAGGGAAGAATCAGCCCCAGCATTTT. The encoded protein is CASSLWGTGKNQPQHF.

V usage is TRBV2 and J usage is TRBJ1-6; D is uncertain. CDR1 is SNHLY, CDR2 FYNNEI, per germline. Between the trimmed V and J ends, which lost 7 bases and 4 bases, there was a span of 8 bases. This CDR3 comprises 13 residues. CDR3 protein: CASKSGYNSPLHF. The CDR3, as DNA: TGTGCCAGCAAGTCGGGTTATAATTCACCCCTCCACTTT.

Here the CDR3 reads CSVLAGQVFTEAFF. The CDR3 DNA is TGCAGCGTTTTGGCTGGACAGGTTTTCACTGAAGCTTTCTTT. This chain uses TRBV29-1 with TRBJ1-1; 7 bases map to TRBD1. This CDR3 has 14 residues. Germline-derived CDR1 and CDR2 are SQVTM and ANQGSEA. With V trimmed by 5 bases and J by 4 bases, 10 bases remained unmatched. Full variable domain (missing parts from reference TRBV29-1 and TRBJ1-1): SAVISQKPSRDICQRGTSLTIQCQVDSQVTMMFWYRQQPGQSLTLIATANQGSEATYESGFVIDKFPISRPNLTFSTLTVSNMSPEDSSIYLCSVLAGQVFTEAFFGQGTRLTVV.

The rearrangement links TRBV21-1 to TRBJ1-4; the listed D gene, TRBD1, was not tested against the DNA. TRBV21-1 has pseudogene status. The CDR3 runs 17 residues. The CDR3 reads CASSKKNSVQGYGKLFF. For the CDR3, the DNA is TGTGCCAGCAGCAAAAAGAACTCCGTACAGGGGTACGGAAAACTGTTTTTT.

This clone appeared once. The genes are TRBV30 and TRBJ2-7; 8 bases map to TRBD1. The CDR3 totals 12 residues. V lost 3 bases to trimming and J lost 7 bases; unmatched junction nucleotides: 5. Germline values: CDR1 GTSNPN, CDR2 SVGIG (reference sequence). CDR3 coding DNA: TGTGCCTGGAGGGAGACAGGGGAAGAGCAGTACTTC. Amino acids: CAWRETGEEQYF.

This clone was seen once. V is TRBV4-2 and J is TRBJ2-3; D is perhaps TRBD2 (6 bases). CDR1 LGHNA and CDR2 YNFKEQ come from the germline V gene. The CDR3 covers 15 residues. V dropped 4 bases and J dropped 8 bases, with 19 bases sitting between them. The CDR3: CASSPAGGAEGTQYF. CDR3 coding DNA: TGTGCCAGCAGCCCCGCCGGTGGGGCGGAGGGTACGCAGTATTTT.

The chain links TRBV28 to TRBJ1-5, with D perhaps TRBD1 (5 bases). The CDR3 length is 18 residues. From germline, CDR1 is MDHEN and CDR2 SYDVKM. V was pared by 5 bases and J by 0 bases, with 20 bases between. CDR3 region: CASSPRQISGLSNQPQHF. CDR3 in DNA: TGTGCCAGCAGTCCTCGCCAAATCTCAGGGCTTAGCAATCAGCCCCAGCATTTT.

This chain joins TRBV6-5 and TRBJ1-2, with D perhaps matching TRBD1 (6 bases). Germline lookup yields CDR1 MNHEY and CDR2 SVGAGI. V was shortened by 5 bases and J by 4 bases, with 17 bases between the two germline ends. The CDR3 totals 15 residues. The CDR3 DNA reads TGTGCCAGCAGTCCCTTCCCGGACAGTCTCTATGGCTACACCTTC. Its protein product is CASSPFPDSLYGYTF.

J is TRBJ1-1 and V is TRBV7-9, with D uncertain. The V end was cut by 8 bases, the J end by 4 bases, with 14 bases between. CDR1 and CDR2 (germline): SEHNR, FQNEAQ (reference sequence). The CDR3 covers 13 residues. The CDR3 is CASLNLLSTEAFF. The CDR3 DNA is TGTGCCAGCCTGAATCTGCTATCCACTGAAGCTTTCTTT.

V and J are TRBV5-1 and TRBJ2-3, with TRBD2 matching 8 bases. Trimming cost V 1 base and J 4 bases; bases outside gene matches: 11. Germline CDR1 is SGHRS and CDR2 is YFSETQ. The CDR3 totals 17 residues. The CDR3 spells CASSLTPSGGPPDTQYF. Here the CDR3 DNA reads TGCGCCAGCAGCTTGACCCCGAGCGGGGGTCCGCCAGATACGCAGTATTTT.